The clone carrying this T cell receptor beta chain was detected a few times. The data belong to a study of beta chain features in type 1 diabetes. Turning to the study itself: Healthy donors, compared against patients, showed similar age, gender and cell yields.

The investigators reverse transcribed all of the isolated RNA, so they sequenced expressed TCRB transcripts. Data came from immunoSEQ multiplex PCR; TCRdb stores just in-frame clones and leaves some out. The sample holds under 950,000 clones, 15% to 20% seen once. The origin of this receptor is a woman between 18 and 29 years old in good health. Sequenced material: naive CD4+ T cells from blood.

In DNA, the CDR3 is TGTGCCAGCAGCGGGGGGGGCAATCAGCCCCAGCATTTT. Amino acids: CASSGGGNQPQHF. The rearrangement links TRBV6-5 to TRBJ1-5; perhaps TRBD1 as D (5 bases). V was clipped by 6 bases and J by 2 bases, with 8 bases between them. Germline V gene data show CDR1 as MNHEY and CDR2 as SVGAGI. The CDR3 length is 13 residues.